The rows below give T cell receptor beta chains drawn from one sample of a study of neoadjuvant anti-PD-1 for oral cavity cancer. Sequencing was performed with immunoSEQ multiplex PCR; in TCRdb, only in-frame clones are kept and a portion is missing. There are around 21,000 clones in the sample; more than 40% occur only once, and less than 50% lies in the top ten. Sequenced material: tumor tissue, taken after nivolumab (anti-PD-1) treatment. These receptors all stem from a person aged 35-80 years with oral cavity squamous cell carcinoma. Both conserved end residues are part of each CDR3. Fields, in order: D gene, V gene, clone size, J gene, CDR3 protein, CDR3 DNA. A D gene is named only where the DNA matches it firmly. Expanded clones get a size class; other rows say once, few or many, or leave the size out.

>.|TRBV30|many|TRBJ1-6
CAWSVEVGPLHF
TGTGCCTGGAGTGTAGAGGTGGGACCCCTCCACTTT
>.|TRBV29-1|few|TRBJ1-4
CSVGVVGTANEKLFF
TGCAGCGTTGGTGTGGTAGGGACCGCTAATGAAAAACTGTTTTTT
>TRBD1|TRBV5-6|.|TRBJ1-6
CASSFGRQGQTSSPLHF
TGTGCCAGCAGCTTCGGGAGACAGGGACAAACGAGTTCACCCCTCCACTTT
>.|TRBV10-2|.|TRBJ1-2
CASSESKGDDGYTF
TGCGCCAGCAGTGAGTCAAAGGGGGACGATGGCTACACCTTC
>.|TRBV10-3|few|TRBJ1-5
CAISVSMSNQPQHF
TGTGCCATCTCTGTATCTATGAGCAATCAGCCCCAGCATTTT
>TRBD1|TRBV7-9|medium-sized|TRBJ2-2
CASRSSGTGPTGELFF
TGTGCCAGCAGATCTTCAGGGACAGGGCCTACCGGGGAGCTGTTTTTT
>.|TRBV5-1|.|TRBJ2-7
CASSLGQRDAQYF
TGCGCCAGCAGCTTGGGTCAGAGGGACGCGCAGTACTTC
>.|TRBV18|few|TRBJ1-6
CASSPGQSYNSPLHF
TGTGCCAGCTCCCCCGGACAAAGCTATAATTCACCCCTCCACTTT
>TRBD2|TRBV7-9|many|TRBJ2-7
CASSYVSGTNGQYF
TGTGCCAGCAGCTACGTCTCCGGGACTAACGGGCAGTACTTC
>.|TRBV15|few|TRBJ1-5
CATSSDSNQPQHF
TGTGCCACCAGCAGTGATAGCAATCAGCCCCAGCATTTT
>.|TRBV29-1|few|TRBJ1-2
CSAHRDLGSYGYTF
TGCAGCGCGCACAGGGACCTTGGTTCATATGGCTACACCTTC
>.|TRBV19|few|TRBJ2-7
CASSHRTTEQYF
TGTGCCAGTAGTCATAGGACAACCGAGCAGTACTTC
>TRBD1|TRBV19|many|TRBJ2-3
CASSIRRNRGGTDTQYF
TGTGCCAGTAGTATTCGAAGGAACAGGGGTGGGACAGATACGCAGTATTTT
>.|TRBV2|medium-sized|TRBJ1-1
CASRAQWNTEAFF
TGTGCCAGCAGAGCACAGTGGAACACTGAAGCTTTCTTT
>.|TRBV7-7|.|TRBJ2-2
CASSSASESNTGELFF
TGTGCCAGCAGCTCCGCTAGCGAATCGAACACCGGGGAGCTGTTTTTT
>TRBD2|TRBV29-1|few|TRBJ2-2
CSVQAGANTGELFF
TGCAGCGTTCAAGCGGGGGCCAACACCGGGGAGCTGTTTTTT
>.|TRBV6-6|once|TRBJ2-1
CASSRSYHEQFF
TGTGCCAGCAGTAGGAGCTACCATGAGCAGTTCTTC
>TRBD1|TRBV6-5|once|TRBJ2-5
CASSYGDRGQETQYF
TGTGCCAGCAGTTACGGGGACAGGGGCCAAGAGACCCAGTACTTC
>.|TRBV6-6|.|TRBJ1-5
CASSLQASQPQHF
TGTGCCAGCAGTCTACAGGCCAGTCAGCCCCAGCATTTT
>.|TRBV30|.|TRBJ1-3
CAWSEGGNTIYF
TGTGCCTGGAGTGAAGGGGGAAACACCATATATTTT
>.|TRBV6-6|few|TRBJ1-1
CASSYWVDTEAFF
TGTGCCAGCAGTTACTGGGTAGACACTGAAGCTTTCTTT
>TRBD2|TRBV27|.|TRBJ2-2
CASMVRGGITGELFF
TGTGCCAGCATGGTCCGGGGGGGTATCACCGGGGAGCTGTTTTTT
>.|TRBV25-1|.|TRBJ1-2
CASSGAYGYTF
TGTGCCAGCAGTGGGGCCTATGGCTACACCTTC
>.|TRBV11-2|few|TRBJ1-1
CASSPRAPRQNTEAFF
TGTGCCAGCAGCCCTAGGGCCCCCCGGCAGAACACTGAAGCTTTCTTT
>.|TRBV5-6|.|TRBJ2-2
CASSLLRGWELFF
TGTGCCAGCAGCTTGCTCCGGGGTTGGGAGCTGTTTTTT
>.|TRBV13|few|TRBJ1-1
CASSPGRDKNTEAFF
TGTGCCAGCAGCCCGGGTAGGGACAAGAACACTGAAGCTTTCTTT
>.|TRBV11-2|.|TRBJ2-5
CASSFLPPTEQETQYF
TGTGCCAGCAGCTTCCTTCCTCCGACAGAACAAGAGACCCAGTACTTC
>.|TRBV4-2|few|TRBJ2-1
CASSQEGGRGYYNEQFF
TGTGCCAGCAGCCAAGAGGGGGGCCGGGGATATTACAATGAGCAGTTCTTC
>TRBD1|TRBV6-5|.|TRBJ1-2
CASSYFGGQGNYGYTF
TGTGCCAGCAGTTACTTCGGGGGACAGGGTAACTATGGCTACACCTTC
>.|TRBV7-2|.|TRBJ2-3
CASSLSRSTDTQYF
TGTGCCAGCAGCTTATCACGTAGCACAGATACGCAGTATTTT
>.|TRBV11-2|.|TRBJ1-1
CASTRGVVTEAFF
TGTGCCAGCACTAGGGGGGTCGTCACTGAAGCTTTCTTT
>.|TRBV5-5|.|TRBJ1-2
CASSLETVGSGYTF
TGTGCCAGCAGCTTGGAAACAGTTGGTAGTGGCTACACCTTC
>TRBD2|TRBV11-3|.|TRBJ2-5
CASSLGGLKSQETQYF
TGTGCCAGCAGCTTAGGGGGACTAAAGAGCCAAGAGACCCAGTACTTC
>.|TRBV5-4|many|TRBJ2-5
CASSLAGKETQYF
TGTGCCAGCAGCTTGGCAGGAAAAGAGACCCAGTACTTC
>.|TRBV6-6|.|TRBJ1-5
CASSYSGGPQPQHF
TGTGCCAGCAGTTACAGCGGGGGTCCTCAGCCCCAGCATTTT
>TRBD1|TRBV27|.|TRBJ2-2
CASSFDADREVNTGELFF
TGTGCCAGCAGTTTTGACGCGGACAGGGAAGTCAACACCGGGGAGCTGTTTTTT
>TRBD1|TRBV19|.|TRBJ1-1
CASSIRTGPSMNTEAFF
TGTGCCAGTAGTATTCGGACAGGGCCTTCCATGAACACTGAAGCTTTCTTT
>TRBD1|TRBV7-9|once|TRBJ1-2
CASSRGTGSANYGYTF
TGTGCCAGCAGCCGGGGGACAGGGTCGGCTAACTATGGCTACACCTTC
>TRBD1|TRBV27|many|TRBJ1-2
CASSLSTGMSGYTF
TGTGCCAGCAGTTTATCGACAGGGATGAGTGGCTACACCTTC
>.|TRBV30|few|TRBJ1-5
CAWSVMGFGQPQHF
TGTGCCTGGAGTGTAATGGGGTTCGGTCAGCCCCAGCATTTT
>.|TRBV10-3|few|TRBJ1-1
CAISRTESRTEAFF
TGTGCCATCAGCCGTACAGAGTCACGGACTGAAGCTTTCTTT
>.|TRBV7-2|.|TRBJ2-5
CASSSHGGRETQYF
TGTGCCAGCAGCTCCCACGGGGGACGGGAGACCCAGTACTTC
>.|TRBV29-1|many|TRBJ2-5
CSVSRRGQETQYF
TGCAGCGTTTCAAGGAGGGGGCAAGAGACCCAGTACTTC
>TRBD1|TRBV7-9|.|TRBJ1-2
CASSLARDRANGYTF
TGTGCCAGCAGCTTAGCCCGGGACAGGGCAAATGGCTACACCTTC
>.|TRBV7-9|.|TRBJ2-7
CASSLAGRASEQYF
TGTGCCAGCAGCTTAGCTGGTAGGGCGAGCGAGCAGTACTTC
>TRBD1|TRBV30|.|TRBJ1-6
CAWTGTGFNSPLHF
TGTGCCTGGACTGGGACAGGATTTAATTCACCCCTCCACTTT
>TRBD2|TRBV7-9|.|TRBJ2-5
CASSLAALGRAKETQYF
TGTGCCAGCAGCTTAGCGGCCCTGGGGAGGGCAAAAGAGACCCAGTACTTC
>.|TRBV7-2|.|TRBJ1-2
CASSLAYGYTF
TGTGCCAGCAGCTTAGCTTACGGCTACACCTTC
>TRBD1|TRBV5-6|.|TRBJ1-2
CASSLYGTGGSGGYTF
TGTGCCAGCAGCTTGTACGGGACAGGGGGCAGTGGTGGCTACACCTTC
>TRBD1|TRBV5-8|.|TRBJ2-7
CASSSRTGLGYEQYF
TGTGCCAGCAGCTCAAGGACAGGGTTGGGCTACGAGCAGTACTTC
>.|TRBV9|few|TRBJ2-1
CASSVLGRGTYNEQFF
TGTGCCAGCAGCGTATTGGGCAGGGGTACCTACAATGAGCAGTTCTTC
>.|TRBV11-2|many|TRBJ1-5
CASSLGTNQPQHF
TGTGCCAGCAGCTTAGGGACCAATCAGCCCCAGCATTTT
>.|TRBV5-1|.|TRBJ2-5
CASSLGQVLQETQYF
TGCGCCAGCAGCTTGGGGCAGGTCCTCCAAGAGACCCAGTACTTC